One and the same sample provided the 19 T cell receptor beta chains below, sequenced in a study of T cell responses to AZD1222 COVID-19 vaccine. Repertoires were generated with immunoSEQ multiplex PCR, while TCRdb's copy carries only in-frame clones and drops some. The sample records approximately 74,000 clones, around 86% being singletons. The input for sequencing was peripheral blood, taken on day 0 of AZD1222 vaccination. These receptors were obtained from an adult in good health.

This chain connects TRBV7-2 to TRBJ1-4; D ambiguous. V lost 3 bases and J lost 4, with 9 bases in between. This CDR3 has 14 residues. The germline V gene encodes CDR1 SGHTA and CDR2 FQGNSA. The DNA of the CDR3 is TGTGCCAGCAGCTTTGGCGGTTTTAATGAAAAACTGTTTTTT. Protein sequence: CASSFGGFNEKLFF.

The V and J genes are TRBV27 and TRBJ2-5; D remains unclear. The V end lost 5 bases, the J end lost 3 bases, and 13 bases lay between the germline ends. Looked up from germline, CDR1 is MNHEY and CDR2 is SMNVEV (reference sequence). The CDR3 runs to 14 residues. The DNA of the CDR3 is TGTGCCAGCAGTCCCAACTTCCAGAAAGAGACCCAGTACTTC. Encoded protein: CASSPNFQKETQYF.

The J gene is TRBJ2-1, the V gene TRBV5-4, with D tentatively TRBD1 (5 bases). V was pared by 0 bases and J by 9 bases, with 7 bases between. The CDR3 has 12 amino acids. Germline loops: CDR1 SGHNT, CDR2 YYREEE (reference sequence). CDR3 residues: CASSLDRGEQFF. The DNA of the CDR3 is TGTGCCAGCAGCTTGGATAGGGGTGAGCAGTTCTTC.

This clone was seen only a few times. This chain joins TRBV11-3 and TRBJ2-2; TRBD2 aligns across 8 bases. Germline V CDR1 and CDR2: SGHNT, YENEEA. Germline trimming cut 4 bases from V and 4 bases from J; bases unmatched to any gene: 5. This CDR3 is built from 15 residues. Here the CDR3 DNA reads TGTGCCAGCAGCTCAAGCGGGAGCGCCACCGGGGAGCTGTTTTTT. It yields the protein CASSSSGSATGELFF.

The rearrangement links TRBV5-4 to TRBJ1-1; tentative D call: TRBD1 (5 bases). CDR3 size: 15 residues. V was clipped by 1 base and J by 3 bases, with 13 bases between them. The V gene's germline CDR1 is SGHNT and CDR2 YYREEE (reference sequence). The CDR3 DNA reads TGTGCCAGCAGCTTGAGGCTTCGGGGGGACACTGAAGCTTTCTTT. Residues: CASSLRLRGDTEAFF. Looking up the rest from reference TRBV5-4 and TRBJ1-1 gives the full variable domain: ETGVTQSPTHLIKTRGQQVTLRCSSQSGHNTVSWYQQALGQGPQFIFQYYREEENGRGNFPPRFSGLQFPNYSSELNVNALELDDSALYLCASSLRLRGDTEAFFGQGTRLTVV.

The rearrangement uses TRBV20-1 and TRBJ2-2, with D uncertain. CDR1 is DFQATT and CDR2 is SNEGSKA in the germline V gene (reference sequence). Deletions cut 2 bases from V and 7 bases from J, with 5 bases between. The CDR3 is made up of 11 amino acids. This CDR3 is CSARTDGELFF. The CDR3 region has the DNA TGCAGTGCTAGAACAGACGGGGAGCTGTTTTTT.

The chain uses TRBV19 and TRBJ1-1; D not resolved. Deletions cut 5 bases from V and 0 bases from J, with 13 bases between. The CDR3 is 15 amino acids. The germline CDR1 and CDR2 sequences are LNHDA and SQIVND (reference sequence). The CDR3 sequence: CASSGRYEMNTEAFF. CDR3 DNA: TGTGCCAGTAGTGGGAGGTACGAAATGAACACTGAAGCTTTCTTT.

This chain joins TRBV5-1 and TRBJ2-7; TRBD2 matches at 11 bases. J was trimmed by 4 bases and V by 2 bases; bases with no gene match: 5. CDR3 length equals 15 residues. Germline V gene lookup returns CDR1 SGHRS and CDR2 YFSETQ. CDR3 region: CASSLLAGVEYEQYF. The CDR3 DNA is TGCGCCAGCAGCTTACTAGCGGGAGTGGAGTACGAGCAGTACTTC.

This clone has just one count. The chain links TRBV30 to TRBJ1-4, with D possibly matching TRBD1 (6 bases). With 8 bases removed from V and 0 bases from J, the gap between germline ends came to 16 bases. Germline-derived CDR1 and CDR2 are GTSNPN and SVGIG (reference sequence). The CDR3 totals 15 residues. CDR3 nucleotides: TGTGCCCTGGGGGGGGCCCGCACAACTAATGAAAAACTGTTTTTT. Its protein product is CALGGARTTNEKLFF.

The chain recombines TRBV6-6 with TRBJ2-1; TRBD2 aligns across 11 bases. This CDR3 is 16 amino acids long. Germline CDR1 is MNHNY and CDR2 is SVGAGI (reference sequence). Germline trimming cut 4 bases from V and 4 bases from J; bases unmatched to any gene: 6. This chain's CDR3 is CASSSSSGRLYNEQFF. The CDR3 bases are TGTGCCAGCAGTTCGTCTAGCGGGAGGTTGTACAATGAGCAGTTCTTC.

This sequence joins TRBV24-1 and TRBJ1-1; D is ambiguous. The CDR3 extends over 13 amino acids. V lost 9 bases to trimming and J lost 1 base, with 11 bases between them. Germline loops: CDR1 KGHDR, CDR2 SFDVKD. The DNA of the CDR3 is TGTGCCACCCCACCCGCGCAGAACACTGAAGCTTTCTTT. The encoded protein is CATPPAQNTEAFF.

This clone has more than one count but fewer than ten. The chain links TRBV24-1 to TRBJ1-1; TRBD1 might be the D (5 bases). Looked up from germline, CDR1 is KGHDR and CDR2 is SFDVKD. Trimming took 4 bases from V and 12 from J, leaving 14 bases between them. The CDR3 is 12 residues long. The CDR3 DNA reads as TGTGCCACCAGTGACTATTCAGGGACCCCTTTCTTT. Protein product: CATSDYSGTPFF.

The rearrangement joins TRBV9 to TRBJ1-4; D possibly corresponds to TRBD1 (5 bases). This CDR3 is built from 15 residues. Trimming pared 4 bases from V and 7 bases from J, leaving 17 bases between. CDR1 and CDR2 (germline): SGDLS, YYNGEE. In DNA, the CDR3 is TGTGCCAGCAGCTTGAGAGGGGCAGGGAGTGAAAAACTGTTTTTT. This translates into CASSLRGAGSEKLFF.

J is TRBJ1-4 and V is TRBV18; D is ambiguous. V lost 2 bases to trimming and J lost 0 bases, with 10 bases between them. CDR3 length: 16 amino acids. Per the germline V gene, CDR1 is KGHSH and CDR2 is LQKENI. The CDR3 DNA reads as TGTGCCAGCTCACCAACCCACGCCGCAACTAATGAAAAACTGTTTTTT. As protein: CASSPTHAATNEKLFF. The variable domain in full, with the rest retrieved from reference TRBV18 and TRBJ1-4, is NAGVMQNPRHLVRRRGQEARLRCSPMKGHSHVYWYRQLPEEGLKFMVYLQKENIIDESGMPKERFSAEFPKEGPSILRIQQVVRGDSAAYFCASSPTHAATNEKLFFGSGTQLSVL.

The rearrangement joins TRBV2 to TRBJ2-1; the match to TRBD2 covers 12 bases. The V and J ends lost 11 bases and 2 bases, in that order; junction bases with no gene match: 4. This CDR3 is 14 amino acids long. CDR1 and CDR2 (germline): SNHLY, FYNNEI. This CDR3 reads CASGLAGPYNEQFF. DNA for the CDR3: TGTGCCTCCGGACTAGCGGGGCCCTACAATGAGCAGTTCTTC.

This rearrangement joins TRBV19 to TRBJ1-5; a weak D match, TRBD1 (5 bases). The germline CDR1 and CDR2 sequences are LNHDA and SQIVND (reference sequence). Trimming removed 6 bases at V and 4 bases at J, with 10 bases between. The CDR3 is 13 residues long. CDR3 region: CASRMEGNQPQHF. The CDR3 DNA is TGTGCCAGTAGAATGGAGGGGAATCAGCCCCAGCATTTT.

The CDR3 region is CASSQKVAYRQYF. The CDR3 DNA reads TGTGCCAGCAGCCAAAAAGTCGCGTACAGACAGTACTTC. The chain carries TRBV7-2 and TRBJ2-7; no clear D gene. The germline CDR1 and CDR2 sequences are SGHTA and FQGNSA. The CDR3 is 13 residues long. V lost 5 bases and J lost 10, with 18 bases in between. The whole variable domain, remainder taken from reference TRBV7-2 and TRBJ2-7, is GAGVSQSPSNKVTEKGKDVELRCDPISGHTALYWYRQSLGQGLEFLIYFQGNSAPDKSGLPSDRFSAERTGGSVSTLTIQRTQQEDSAVYLCASSQKVAYRQYFGPGTRLTVT.

The CDR3 loop reads CASSLLGRVREKLFF. The CDR3 DNA is TGTGCCAGCAGCCTCTTGGGGAGGGTACGTGAAAAACTGTTTTTT. The J gene is TRBJ1-4, the V gene TRBV7-2; D not resolved. This CDR3 region has 15 residues. The germline V gene has CDR1 SGHTA and CDR2 FQGNSA. V lost 5 bases to trimming and J lost 7 bases, with 17 bases between them.

A single count supports this clone. This chain uses TRBV7-3 with TRBJ2-2, with D uncertain. Germline V gene data show CDR1 as SGHTA and CDR2 as FQGTGA. The CDR3 contains 16 residues. V was pared by 0 bases and J by 2 bases, with 10 bases between. The CDR3 nucleotides are TGTGCCAGCAGCTTAACGCACCCCTCCAACACCGGGGAGCTGTTTTTT. Residues: CASSLTHPSNTGELFF.